This is a list of T cell receptor beta chains from one sample in a study of monozygotic twins with cystic fibrosis. This table comes from immunoSEQ multiplex PCR, and its TCRdb copy is limited to in-frame clones, with some not included. The sample has 29,000 or so clones, around four fifths seen once. Sequencing input: blood. These receptors all come from a girl aged 2 to 10 with cystic fibrosis. Both conserved end residues are part of each CDR3. D genes are given only for firm matches. Size is omitted from some rows. Given values are once, few, many or a class for expanded clones.

>TRBD1|TRBJ1-4|TRBV4-1|.
TGCGCCAGCAGCCAAGGGGGACAGGCAGCTAATGAAAAACTGTTTTTT
CASSQGGQAANEKLFF
>.|TRBJ2-7|TRBV27|.
TGTGCCAGCAGTTTGGCTGCGTCCTACGAGCAGTACTTC
CASSLAASYEQYF
>.|TRBJ1-2|TRBV19|.
TGTGCCAGTACCTCCATGTACGGACAACGAAAAGTCTATGGCTACACCTTC
CASTSMYGQRKVYGYTF
>.|TRBJ1-1|TRBV27|.
TGTGCCAGCAGTTTAGCAGGGCGAACTGAAGCTTTCTTT
CASSLAGRTEAFF
>TRBD1|TRBJ2-3|TRBV13|.
TGTGCCAGCAGCGGTGGGACAGCAAGCACAGATACGCAGTATTTT
CASSGGTASTDTQYF
>.|TRBJ1-2|TRBV30|once
TGTGCCTGGAGTCGGCGGGTACAAGCTAACTATGGCTACACCTTC
CAWSRRVQANYGYTF
>.|TRBJ1-2|TRBV5-5|.
TGTGCCAGCAGCTCCAACCCGCAGTCGGGCTACACCTTC
CASSSNPQSGYTF
>TRBD2|TRBJ2-3|TRBV10-3|.
TGTGCCATCAGATTAGCGGGAGACACAGATACGCAGTATTTT
CAIRLAGDTDTQYF
>.|TRBJ2-1|TRBV7-9|.
TGTGCCAGCAGTGCAATTTTAGCTCCGGCAATTGAGCAGTTCTTC
CASSAILAPAIEQFF
>TRBD2|TRBJ2-3|TRBV10-1|.
TGCGCCAGCAGTGCTAGGCTAGCGGAGAGCACAGATACGCAGTATTTT
CASSARLAESTDTQYF
>.|TRBJ1-2|TRBV15|once
TGTGCCACCAGCAGATCCGGGCTGGACGGCTACACCTTC
CATSRSGLDGYTF
>.|TRBJ1-3|TRBV6-1|.
TGTGCCAGCAGTGAGATGACTTACTCTGGAAACACCATATATTTT
CASSEMTYSGNTIYF
>TRBD2|TRBJ2-4|TRBV2|.
TGTGCCAGCACCCTTCGGCGGGAGGGAATAAAAAACATTCAGTACTTC
CASTLRREGIKNIQYF
>.|TRBJ2-3|TRBV7-8|.
TGTGCCAGCAGCTTAGACACCAGCACAGATACGCAGTATTTT
CASSLDTSTDTQYF
>.|TRBJ1-1|TRBV5-1|.
TGCGCCAGCAGCTTGGCCCCGGGGATTCAGAGGGTGAACACTGAAGCTTTCTTT
CASSLAPGIQRVNTEAFF
>.|TRBJ2-2|TRBV7-2|.
TGTGCCAGCAGCTTATACGGGCGGGAGCTGTTTTTT
CASSLYGRELFF
>TRBD1|TRBJ1-1|TRBV29-1|.
TGCAGCGCCCGAACAGGGGGAGACACTGAAGCTTTCTTT
CSARTGGDTEAFF
>TRBD1|TRBJ1-1|TRBV30|.
TGTGCCTGGACCCGGACAGGCGCTAAGGACACTGAAGCTTTCTTT
CAWTRTGAKDTEAFF
>.|TRBJ1-2|TRBV30|.
TGTGCCTGGTTTAGATCGGCGTATGGCTACACCTTC
CAWFRSAYGYTF
>TRBD2|TRBJ2-5|TRBV7-6|.
TGTGCCAGCAGCCCCGCCGGCGGGAGTGAGACCCAGTACTTC
CASSPAGGSETQYF
>TRBD1|TRBJ2-5|TRBV10-1|.
TGCGCCAGCAGTGACCGGGACAGACAAGAGACCCAGTACTTC
CASSDRDRQETQYF
>.|TRBJ1-1|TRBV5-1|.
TGCGCCAGCAGCTTGGTGGGGCAGCAGGGACCTGAAGCTTTCTTT
CASSLVGQQGPEAFF
>TRBD2|TRBJ2-3|TRBV6-4|.
TGTGCCAGCAGTGGACTAGCGGGAGTTTCGGATACGCAGTATTTT
CASSGLAGVSDTQYF
>.|TRBJ1-1|TRBV16|.
TGTGCCAGCAGCCAATTTCATGGGGCCGGCACTGAAGCTTTCTTT
CASSQFHGAGTEAFF
>.|TRBJ1-5|TRBV27|.
TGTGCCAGCAAAAGCCGAGGAAATCAGCCCCAGCATTTT
CASKSRGNQPQHF
>TRBD1|TRBJ1-2|TRBV2|.
TGTGCCAGCATTCCAGAGGGGACAGCTTATGGCTACACCTTC
CASIPEGTAYGYTF